These T cell receptor beta chains were read from a single sample in a study of blood T cells in healthy people across ages. TCRdb analysed the 5' RACE reads with MiXCR anew, one entry per CDR3 protein. The table has roughly 800,000 distinct CDR3 sequences, 55% to 75% seen once. Source material: blood. The receptors stem from a man younger than 40 in good health. Both conserved end residues are part of each CDR3.

j_gene,v_gene,CDR3aa
TRBJ1-6,TRBV4-2,CASSQEGGGIISPLHF
TRBJ2-4,TRBV15,CATSRTGGLREQYF
TRBJ2-1,TRBV29-1,CSVGGTPYNEQFF
TRBJ1-2,TRBV12-3/TRBV12-4,CASSRGARGINYGYTF
TRBJ2-1,TRBV11-1,CASSLFGRAGGEDEQFF
TRBJ2-1,TRBV20-1,CSARDLYPGEQFF
TRBJ1-1,TRBV5-1,CASSLDGGQAFF
TRBJ2-7,TRBV10-3,CAISARQGFYEQYF
TRBJ2-5,TRBV9,CASSVAVSSAETQYF
TRBJ1-2,TRBV29-1,CSVDNRWVGYTF
TRBJ2-5,TRBV20-1,CSARIQGVIRETQYF
TRBJ1-5,TRBV6-6,CASREHSGYSQPQHF
TRBJ2-3,TRBV27,CATRPIRMAFKQYF
TRBJ1-2,TRBV18,CASSPDNAGYTF
TRBJ2-1,TRBV29-1,CSVRTGSSYNEQFF
TRBJ2-1,TRBV7-2,CASSLVFRTTRGRRDNEQFF
TRBJ2-1,TRBV27,CASSSPGQGVTQFF
TRBJ2-7,TRBV6-2/TRBV6-3,CASTKGGPYEQYF
TRBJ1-2,TRBV5-1,CASRSGGVDYGYTF
TRBJ2-1,TRBV29-1,CSVRPLGNEQFF
-,TRBV18,CASSHDSTYEQYF
TRBJ2-5,TRBV7-2,CASSLNSLTLTSETQYF
TRBJ2-1,TRBV15,CATSGNDRGRTSYNEQFF
TRBJ2-1,TRBV19,CASSINRGLGNEQFF
TRBJ2-5,TRBV3-1,CASSQDWSGGQETQYF
TRBJ2-5,TRBV12-3/TRBV12-4,CASSPQGQETQYF
TRBJ1-2,TRBV6-2/TRBV6-3,CASSPNLHRGDYGYTF